This T cell receptor beta chain was sequenced during a study of tumor and adjacent non-tumor tissue in lung cancer. TCRbeta libraries were built with three rounds of nested PCR, modified from ARM-PCR. Each CDR3 protein gets one entry after TCRdb re-called the multiplex PCR reads with MiXCR. The sample records about 66,000 distinct CDR3 sequences, 73% being singletons. The CDR3 runs 17 residues. CDR1 and CDR2 from the germline V gene are MNHEY and SVGAGI. Trimming took off 7 bases at V and 0 bases at J, with 19 bases between the two ends. This sample's RNA came from whole unsorted tissue. The source of this sequence is a man between 60 and 75 years old with non-small cell lung cancer. What was sequenced was lung tumor tissue. This chain joins TRBV6-5 and TRBJ1-3; no clear D. The CDR3 region has the DNA TGTGCCAGCATCGAAACCTCCCTGCTGTCCTCTGGAAACACCATATATTTT. Its protein is CASIETSLLSSGNTIYF.